Reported below is one T cell receptor (beta chain). Antigen: not known. The data are from a study of cytomegalovirus exposure and HLA in healthy donors. On the study more broadly: Among about 179 million T cells, an earlier analysis found roughly 100 million unique TCR beta sequences.

The PCR contained 60 Vbeta and 13 Jbeta primers. In the authors' workflow: A follow-up analysis tallied about 80 million unique TCR beta chains, 8.5 million to 14 million shared. Sequencing used immunoSEQ multiplex PCR; TCRdb keeps in-frame clones, though not all of them. For V, J and clone size, that table is used; D and trimming come from the DNA. Found here are 150,000 to 200,000 clones, roughly 80% of them singletons; the top ten hold under 2.5%. Findings of the study overall: The investigators catalogued 150 to 200 TCR beta chains as cytomegalovirus-associated. Researchers reportedly found TCR beta sequences accurately predicted most subjects' HLA-A and HLA-B alleles.

The material sequenced was PBMCs. The origin of this receptor is a female donor in good health and CMV-seronegative.

CDR3 DNA: TGTGCCAGCAGTTCCTTTAATATCCAAGAGACCCAGTACTTC. It specifies CASSSFNIQETQYF. The chain joins TRBV6-6 to TRBJ2-5; D is ambiguous. V gave up 4 bases and J gave up 1 base, with 10 bases separating them. The CDR3 is 14 amino acids. CDR1 and CDR2 (germline): MNHNY, SVGAGI (reference sequence).